This TCR beta chain was obtained from a study of regulatory T cells. To note about this clone: The antigen is undetermined.

Study-wide results and caveats: In CD3G-deficient patients, conventional CD4+ T cells were enriched for hydrophobic CDR3 residues at positions 6 and 7.

CDR1 SQVTM and CDR2 ANQGSEA come from the germline V gene. V lost 6 bases and J 6 bases, leaving 16 bases between the germline ends. The CDR3 consists of 13 residues. The primer mix had 52 TRBV and 13 TRBJ primers. Profiled with immunoSEQ multiplex PCR; TCRdb holds only in-frame clones, not every one. The table shows 30,000 to 40,000 clones, with 93% occurring only once. Sequenced sample: conventional CD4+ T cells sorted from blood. This clonotype was obtained from a child aged 2 to 15 with CD3G deficiency. The chain uses TRBV29-1 and TRBJ2-3; D may correspond to TRBD1 or TRBD2 (6 bases each). This CDR3 is CSVARGLGDTQYF. CDR3 in DNA: TGCAGCGTCGCCCGGGGGCTGGGTGATACGCAGTATTTT.